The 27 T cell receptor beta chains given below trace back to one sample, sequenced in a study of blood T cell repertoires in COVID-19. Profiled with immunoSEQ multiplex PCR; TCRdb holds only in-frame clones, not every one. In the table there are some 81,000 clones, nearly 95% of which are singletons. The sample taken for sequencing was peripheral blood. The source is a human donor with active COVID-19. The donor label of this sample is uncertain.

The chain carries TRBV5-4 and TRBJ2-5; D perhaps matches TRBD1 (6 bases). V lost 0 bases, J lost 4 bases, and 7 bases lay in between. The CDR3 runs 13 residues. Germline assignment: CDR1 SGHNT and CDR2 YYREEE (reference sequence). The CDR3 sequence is CASSLGGRETQYF. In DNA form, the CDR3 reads TGTGCCAGCAGCTTGGGGGGGCGAGAGACCCAGTACTTC.

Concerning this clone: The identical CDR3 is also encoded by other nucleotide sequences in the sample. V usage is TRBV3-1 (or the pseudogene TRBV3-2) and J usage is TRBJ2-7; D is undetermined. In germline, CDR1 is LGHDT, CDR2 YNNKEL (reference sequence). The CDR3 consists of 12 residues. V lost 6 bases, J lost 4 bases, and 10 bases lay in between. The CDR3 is CASSQVTYEQYF. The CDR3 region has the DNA TGTGCCAGCAGTCAGGTTACGTACGAGCAGTACTTC.

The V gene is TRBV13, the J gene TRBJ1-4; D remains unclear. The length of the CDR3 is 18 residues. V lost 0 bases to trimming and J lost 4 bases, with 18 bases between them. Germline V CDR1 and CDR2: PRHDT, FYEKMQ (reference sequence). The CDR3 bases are TGTGCCAGCAGCTTAGGCCTGGGTTCGGAGGAGAATAATGAAAAACTGTTTTTT. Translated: CASSLGLGSEENNEKLFF.

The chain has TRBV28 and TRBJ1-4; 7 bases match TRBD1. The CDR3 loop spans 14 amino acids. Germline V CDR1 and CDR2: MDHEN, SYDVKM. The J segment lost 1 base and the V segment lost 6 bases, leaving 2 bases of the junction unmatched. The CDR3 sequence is CASRSGGTNEKLFF. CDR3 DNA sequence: TGTGCCAGCAGGTCAGGGGGAACTAATGAAAAACTGTTTTTT.

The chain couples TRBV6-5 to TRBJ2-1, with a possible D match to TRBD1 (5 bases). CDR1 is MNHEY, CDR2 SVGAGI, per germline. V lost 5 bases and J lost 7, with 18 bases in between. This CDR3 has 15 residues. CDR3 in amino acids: CASSRNRGIENEQFF. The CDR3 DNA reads TGTGCCAGCAGTAGAAATAGGGGCATCGAAAATGAGCAGTTCTTC.

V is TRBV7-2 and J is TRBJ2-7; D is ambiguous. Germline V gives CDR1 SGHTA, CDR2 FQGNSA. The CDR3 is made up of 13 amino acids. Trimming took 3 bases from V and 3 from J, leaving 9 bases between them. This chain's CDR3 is CASSFDWVYEQYF. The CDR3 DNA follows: TGTGCCAGCAGCTTTGACTGGGTCTACGAGCAGTACTTC.

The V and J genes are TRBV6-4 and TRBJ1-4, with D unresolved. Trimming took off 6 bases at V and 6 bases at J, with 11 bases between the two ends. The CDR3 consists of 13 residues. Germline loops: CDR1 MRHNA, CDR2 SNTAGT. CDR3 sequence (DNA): TGTGCCAGCAGCTTCAGGCTTGATGAAAAACTGTTTTTT. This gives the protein CASSFRLDEKLFF.

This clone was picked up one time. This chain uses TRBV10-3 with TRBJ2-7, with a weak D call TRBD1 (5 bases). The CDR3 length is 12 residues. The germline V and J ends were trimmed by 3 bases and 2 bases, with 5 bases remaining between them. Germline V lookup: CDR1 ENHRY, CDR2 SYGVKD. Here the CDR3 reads CAISEQAYEQYF. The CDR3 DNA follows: TGTGCCATCAGTGAACAGGCCTACGAGCAGTACTTC.

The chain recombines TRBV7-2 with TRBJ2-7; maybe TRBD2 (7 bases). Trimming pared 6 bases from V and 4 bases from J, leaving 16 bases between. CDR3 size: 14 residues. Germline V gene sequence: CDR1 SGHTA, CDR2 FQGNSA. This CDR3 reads CASRRSGGPYEQYF. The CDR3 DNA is TGTGCCAGCAGACGCTCGGGGGGCCCTTACGAGCAGTACTTC.

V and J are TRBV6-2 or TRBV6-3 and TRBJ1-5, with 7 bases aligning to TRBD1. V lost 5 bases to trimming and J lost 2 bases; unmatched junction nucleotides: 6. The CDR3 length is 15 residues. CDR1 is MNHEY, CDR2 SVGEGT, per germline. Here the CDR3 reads CASSRIGQGNQPQHF. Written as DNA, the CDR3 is TGTGCCAGCAGTAGAATCGGACAGGGCAATCAGCCCCAGCATTTT.

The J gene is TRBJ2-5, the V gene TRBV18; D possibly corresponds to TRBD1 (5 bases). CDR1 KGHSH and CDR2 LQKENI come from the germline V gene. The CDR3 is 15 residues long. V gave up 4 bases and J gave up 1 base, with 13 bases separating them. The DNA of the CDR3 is TGTGCCAGCTCACTACACAGGCAACTCCAAGAGACCCAGTACTTC. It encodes CASSLHRQLQETQYF.

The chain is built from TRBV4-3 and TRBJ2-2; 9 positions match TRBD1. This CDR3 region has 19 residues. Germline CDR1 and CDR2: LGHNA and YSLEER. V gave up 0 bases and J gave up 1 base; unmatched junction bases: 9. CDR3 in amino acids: CASSQERQGVGRNTGELFF. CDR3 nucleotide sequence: TGCGCCAGCAGCCAAGAGAGACAGGGGGTAGGAAGGAACACCGGGGAGCTGTTTTTT.

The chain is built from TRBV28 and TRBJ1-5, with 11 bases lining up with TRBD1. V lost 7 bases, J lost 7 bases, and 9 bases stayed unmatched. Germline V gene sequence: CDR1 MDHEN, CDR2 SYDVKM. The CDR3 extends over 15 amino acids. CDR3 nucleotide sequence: TGTGCCAGCAACGTCCCGGGACAGGGGGACCAGCCCCAGCATTTT. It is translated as CASNVPGQGDQPQHF.

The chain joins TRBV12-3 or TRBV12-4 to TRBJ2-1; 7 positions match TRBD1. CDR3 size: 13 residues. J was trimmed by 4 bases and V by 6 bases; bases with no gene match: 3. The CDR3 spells CASRSTGYNEQFF. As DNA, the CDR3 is TGTGCCAGCAGATCGACAGGGTACAATGAGCAGTTCTTC.

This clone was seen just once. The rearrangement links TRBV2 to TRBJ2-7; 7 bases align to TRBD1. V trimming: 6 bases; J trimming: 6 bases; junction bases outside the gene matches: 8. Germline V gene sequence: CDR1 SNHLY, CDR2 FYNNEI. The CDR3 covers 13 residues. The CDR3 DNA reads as TGTGCCAGCAGCAAGACAGGGAGCGGCGAGCAGTACTTC. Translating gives CASSKTGSGEQYF.

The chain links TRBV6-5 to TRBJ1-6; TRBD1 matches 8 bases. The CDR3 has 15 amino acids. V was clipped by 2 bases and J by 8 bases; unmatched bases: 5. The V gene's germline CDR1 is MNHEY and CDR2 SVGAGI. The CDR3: CASSYRTGRDSPLHF. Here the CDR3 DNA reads TGTGCCAGCAGTTACCGGACAGGGAGAGATTCACCCCTCCACTTT.

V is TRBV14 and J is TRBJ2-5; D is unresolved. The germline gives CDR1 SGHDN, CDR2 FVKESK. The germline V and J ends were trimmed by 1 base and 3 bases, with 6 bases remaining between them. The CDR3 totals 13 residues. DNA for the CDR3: TGTGCCAGCAGCCAAGCAAGAGAAGAGACCCAGTACTTC. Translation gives CASSQAREETQYF.

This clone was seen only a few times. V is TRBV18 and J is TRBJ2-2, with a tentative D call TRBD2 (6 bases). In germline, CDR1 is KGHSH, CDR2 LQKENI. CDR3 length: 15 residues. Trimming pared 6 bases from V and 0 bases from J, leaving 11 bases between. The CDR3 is CASSGQRANTGELFF. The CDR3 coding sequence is TGTGCCAGCTCGGGGCAGCGGGCGAACACCGGGGAGCTGTTTTTT.

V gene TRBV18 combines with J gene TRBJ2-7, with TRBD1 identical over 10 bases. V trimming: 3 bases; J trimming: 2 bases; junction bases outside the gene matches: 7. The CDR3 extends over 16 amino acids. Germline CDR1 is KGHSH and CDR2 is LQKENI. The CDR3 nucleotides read TGTGCCAGCTCACCTCCGTTGGGACAGGGGCCCTACGAGCAGTACTTC. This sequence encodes CASSPPLGQGPYEQYF.

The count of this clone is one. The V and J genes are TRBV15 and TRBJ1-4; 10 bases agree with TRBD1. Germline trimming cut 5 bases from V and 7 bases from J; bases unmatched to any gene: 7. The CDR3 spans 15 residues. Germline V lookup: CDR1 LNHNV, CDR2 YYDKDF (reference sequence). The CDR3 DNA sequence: TGTGCCACCAGCGGGGACAGGGGTGGGAGTGAAAAACTGTTTTTT. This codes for CATSGDRGGSEKLFF.

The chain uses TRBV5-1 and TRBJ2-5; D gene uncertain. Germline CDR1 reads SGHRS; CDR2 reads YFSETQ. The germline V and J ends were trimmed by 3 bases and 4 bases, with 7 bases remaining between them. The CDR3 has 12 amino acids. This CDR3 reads CASSYPGETQYF. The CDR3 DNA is TGCGCCAGCAGCTACCCGGGAGAGACCCAGTACTTC.

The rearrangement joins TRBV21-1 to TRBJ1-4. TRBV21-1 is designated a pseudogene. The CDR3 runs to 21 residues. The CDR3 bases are TGTGCCAGCAGCGAAAAAAAAACACCCGGGGGAGGGGTTGCAACTAATGAAAAACTGTTTTTT. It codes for CASSEKKTPGGGVATNEKLFF.

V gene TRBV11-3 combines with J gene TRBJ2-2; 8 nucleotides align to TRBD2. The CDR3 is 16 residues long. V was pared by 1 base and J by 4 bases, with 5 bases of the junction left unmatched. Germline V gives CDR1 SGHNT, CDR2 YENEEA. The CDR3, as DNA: TGTGCCAGCAGCTTAGGGGGCGGGAGGAGCACCGGGGAGCTGTTTTTT. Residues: CASSLGGGRSTGELFF.

In DNA form, the CDR3 reads TGTGCCAGCAGTGAAGGAGTAGGAAACTATGGCTACACCTTC. Translated: CASSEGVGNYGYTF. The rearrangement links TRBV6-4 to TRBJ1-2; no clear D. Germline assignment: CDR1 MRHNA and CDR2 SNTAGT. V shed 3 bases and J shed 2 bases, with 10 bases lying between them. The CDR3 totals 14 residues.

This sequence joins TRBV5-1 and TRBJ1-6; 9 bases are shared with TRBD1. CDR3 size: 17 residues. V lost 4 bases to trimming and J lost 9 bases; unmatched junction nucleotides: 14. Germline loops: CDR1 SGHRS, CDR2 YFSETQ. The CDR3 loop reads CASSERRPGTGTSPLHF. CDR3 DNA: TGCGCCAGCAGCGAGAGACGACCAGGGACAGGGACTTCACCCCTCCACTTT.

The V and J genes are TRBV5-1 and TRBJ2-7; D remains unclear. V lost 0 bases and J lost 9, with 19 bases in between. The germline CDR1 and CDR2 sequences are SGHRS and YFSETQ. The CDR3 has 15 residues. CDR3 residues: CASSLAFVNDPRQYF. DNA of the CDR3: TGCGCCAGCAGCTTGGCCTTTGTCAACGACCCTAGGCAGTACTTC.

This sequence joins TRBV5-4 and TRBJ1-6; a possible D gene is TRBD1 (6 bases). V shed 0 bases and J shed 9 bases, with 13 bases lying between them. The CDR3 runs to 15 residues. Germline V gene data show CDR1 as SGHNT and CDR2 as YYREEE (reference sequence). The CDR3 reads CASSLDRAVGSPLHF. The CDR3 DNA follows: TGTGCCAGCAGCTTGGACAGGGCCGTAGGTTCACCCCTCCACTTT.